One and the same sample provided the 20 T cell receptor beta chains below, sequenced in a study of metastatic and nonmetastatic thyroid tumors. TCRdb re-analyzed the PCR reads through MiXCR. The sample shows approximately 30,000 clones, around 4% of them seen only once. Thyroid surgery had not been preceded by any treatment in any patient. Material: blood. These receptors all stem from a male donor with papillary thyroid cancer or a benign thyroid nodule (not recorded which). Some clones in this sample may be carry-over from other donors' samples.

This clone counts as medium-sized. The chain recombines TRBV6-1 with TRBJ2-2, with 8 bases fitting TRBD2. The CDR3 runs 16 residues. CDR1 MNHNS and CDR2 SASEGT come from the germline V gene. V dropped 6 bases and J dropped 0; count of bases not matched to a gene: 6. CDR3 loop: CASRRPGLANTGELFF. The CDR3 DNA follows: TGTGCCAGCAGACGACCGGGACTAGCGAACACCGGGGAGCTGTTTTTT.

By proportion, this clone is medium-sized. CDR3 in DNA: TGTGCCAGCAGTTTATCCCGCACCGACTACGAGCAGTACTTC. Translating it yields CASSLSRTDYEQYF. The rearrangement joins TRBV28 to TRBJ2-7; unclear D gene. With 1 base removed from V and 3 bases from J, the gap between germline ends came to 10 bases. The CDR3 length is 14 residues. CDR1 is MDHEN, CDR2 SYDVKM, per germline.

V is TRBV6-6 and J is TRBJ2-5; perhaps TRBD1 as D (5 bases). Germline CDR1 MNHNY, CDR2 SVGAGI (reference sequence). The CDR3 sequence is 11 residues long. Trimming removed 8 bases from V and 14 bases from J, with 18 bases in between. For the CDR3, the DNA is TGTGCCAGCGGGAATGGGGCTAGATCTTACTTC. It yields the protein CASGNGARSYF.

In its sample, this clone is medium-sized. V usage is TRBV6-1 and J usage is TRBJ1-5, with D possibly matching TRBD1 (5 bases). The V gene lost 6 bases and the J gene lost 9 bases, with 21 bases spanning the gap. Per the germline V gene, CDR1 is MNHNS and CDR2 is SASEGT. This CDR3 region has 15 residues. The CDR3 loop reads CASSLPMGGARPQHF. Here the CDR3 DNA reads TGTGCCAGCAGCTTGCCTATGGGCGGGGCAAGGCCCCAGCATTTT.

The chain uses TRBV14 and TRBJ2-3; 8 bases agree with TRBD1. The CDR3 is 17 residues long. CDR1 is SGHDN, CDR2 FVKESK, per germline. The ends lost 0 bases at V and 0 bases at J; junction bases unmatched: 5. The CDR3: CASSQDAGGSSTDTQYF. In nucleotides, the CDR3 is TGTGCCAGCAGCCAAGATGCAGGGGGCTCTAGCACAGATACGCAGTATTTT.

The sample holds many counts of this clone. The V gene is TRBV20-1, the J gene TRBJ2-5; TRBD2 aligns across 15 bases. Looked up from germline, CDR1 is DFQATT and CDR2 is SNEGSKA (reference sequence). The V segment lost 3 bases and the J segment 5 bases; nucleotides outside the gene matches: 7. This CDR3 has 16 amino acids. The CDR3 sequence: CSARGTSGRSQETQYF. CDR3 sequence (DNA): TGCAGTGCTAGGGGGACTAGCGGGAGGAGCCAGGAGACCCAGTACTTC.

This clone was seen a handful of times. The junction departs from the called germline gene at one end, perhaps through a read error. The chain carries TRBV12-3 or TRBV12-4 and TRBJ2-7, with D maybe TRBD1 (5 bases). CDR3 size: 15 residues. The CDR3 spells CASSLSKGRGYEQYF. As DNA, the CDR3 is TGTGCCAGCAGTTTAAGTAAGGGGCGCGGTTACGAGCAGTACTTT.

This clone has just a few counts. A read error may explain this, as a much larger clone is one base away. The rearrangement uses TRBV7-3 and TRBJ2-5; no definite D call. The CDR3 is 11 residues long. Trimming shortened V by 7 bases and J by 4 bases, and 7 bases separated the two germline ends. Germline CDR1 reads SGHTA; CDR2 reads FQGTGA. In DNA, the CDR3 is TGTGCCAGCATCTCCGGAGAGACCCAGTACTTC. Protein: CASISGETQYF.

In its sample, this clone was seen many times. The genes are TRBV5-6 and TRBJ2-3, with TRBD2 matching 8 bases. The CDR3 sequence is 15 residues long. V dropped 7 bases and J dropped 2; count of bases not matched to a gene: 9. Germline V gene lookup returns CDR1 SGHDT and CDR2 YYEEEE. For the CDR3, the DNA is TGTGCCAGCTGCGGCCTAGCGGGCCCCACAGATACGCAGTATTTT. This sequence encodes CASCGLAGPTDTQYF.

The chain uses TRBV6-1 and TRBJ1-5, with D perhaps matching TRBD1 (6 bases). CDR3 length equals 17 residues. V was trimmed by 4 bases and J by 1 base, leaving 17 bases between them. Germline V CDR1 and CDR2: MNHNS, SASEGT. The CDR3 region has the DNA TGTGCCAGCAGTGCGAGGGGGGGGCGGGTAAGCAATCAGCCCCAGCATTTT. Amino acids: CASSARGGRVSNQPQHF.

A remark on this clone: Germline and junction disagree at one end, which may indicate a read error. This sequence joins TRBV2 and TRBJ2-2; either TRBD1 or TRBD2 may fit D (5 bases each). CDR1 SNHLY and CDR2 FYNNEI come from the germline V gene. The CDR3 is made up of 16 amino acids. The CDR3 reads CASILSGTANTVELFF. For the CDR3, the DNA is TGTGCCAGCATCCTTTCTGGGACGGCGAACACCGTGGAGCTGTTTTTT.

This chain connects TRBV6-2 or TRBV6-3 to TRBJ1-6; perhaps TRBD1 as D (5 bases). The CDR3 contains 14 residues. V lost 6 bases to trimming and J lost 8 bases, with 14 bases between them. Germline values: CDR1 MNHEY, CDR2 SVGEGT. The CDR3 loop reads CASRRQLGDSPLHF. The CDR3 DNA reads TGTGCCAGCAGGAGACAGTTGGGGGATTCACCCCTCCACTTT.

This clone was detected ten times or more. V usage is TRBV12-3 or TRBV12-4 and J usage is TRBJ2-1; possible D gene TRBD2, 6 bases. The CDR3 has 15 amino acids. Trimming shortened V by 8 bases and J by 0 bases, and 14 bases separated the two germline ends. CDR3 DNA: TGTGCCAGCGGGAGAGCGGGCACCTCCTACAATGAGCAGTTCTTC. Translation gives CASGRAGTSYNEQFF.

Only a few counts were recorded for this clone. The chain couples TRBV19 to TRBJ2-7; TRBD1 matches at 8 bases. Germline values: CDR1 LNHDA, CDR2 SQIVND (reference sequence). J gave up 2 bases and V 4 bases, and 7 bases lay outside the gene matches. The CDR3 is 15 residues long. CDR3 DNA: TGTGCCAGTAGTACGTGGGGGACAGGAACCTACGAGCAGTACTTC. It specifies CASSTWGTGTYEQYF. Using reference TRBV19 and TRBJ2-7 for the parts outside the CDR3, the full variable domain is DGGITQSPKYLFRKEGQNVTLSCEQNLNHDAMYWYRQDPGQGLRLIYYSQIVNDFQKGDIAEGYSVSREKKESFPLTVTSAQKNPTAFYLCASSTWGTGTYEQYFGPGTRLTVT.

This clone came up many times. V and J are TRBV27 and TRBJ1-4; 9 nucleotides align to TRBD1. The J segment lost 8 bases and the V segment lost 6 bases, leaving 10 bases of the junction unmatched. Germline lookup yields CDR1 MNHEY and CDR2 SMNVEV (reference sequence). This CDR3 is 15 amino acids long. CDR3 coding DNA: TGTGCCAGCAGGCTACAGGGGGCGCTTGGGGAAAAACTGTTTTTT. Its translation is CASRLQGALGEKLFF.

The CDR3 reads CASSLTKNYGYTF. CDR3 nucleotide sequence: TGCGCCAGCAGCTTGACAAAAAACTATGGCTACACCTTC. V and J are TRBV5-1 and TRBJ1-2, with unresolved D. CDR1 is SGHRS and CDR2 is YFSETQ in the germline V gene. The CDR3 totals 13 residues. The V end was cut by 1 base, the J end by 2 bases, with 6 bases between.

This clone has more than one count but fewer than ten. The rearrangement joins TRBV28 to TRBJ2-2; 7 bases are shared with TRBD1. The CDR3 is 15 amino acids. CDR1 is MDHEN, CDR2 SYDVKM, per germline. V shed 6 bases and J 0 bases; nucleotides not matched to a gene: 4. Here the CDR3 reads CASRETGPNTGELFF. CDR3 bases: TGTGCCAGCAGGGAGACAGGGCCGAACACCGGGGAGCTGTTTTTT.

This clone has only a few counts. The chain carries TRBV12-3 or TRBV12-4 and TRBJ2-2, with a possible D match to TRBD2 (6 bases). Trimming took 2 bases from V and 14 from J, leaving 21 bases between them. CDR3 length: 15 amino acids. DNA of the CDR3: TGTGCCAGCAGTTTACGGCTAGCGCACACCGGTGATCTGTTTTTT. It translates to CASSLRLAHTGDLFF.

This clone appeared a few times. A much larger clone sits a single nucleotide away, making a read error possible. V gene TRBV20-1 combines with J gene TRBJ2-5, with 9 bases aligning to TRBD2. With 4 bases clipped from V and 1 base from J, the junction kept 10 bases outside the gene matches. The CDR3 loop spans 16 amino acids. Germline CDR1 DFQATT, CDR2 SNEGSKA (reference sequence). CDR3 in amino acids: CSAIDGWREGQETQYF. The CDR3 coding sequence is TGCAGTGCTATAGATGGGTGGCGGGAGGGCCAAGAGACCCAGTACTTC.

A few counts support this clone. The rearrangement joins TRBV5-1 to TRBJ2-1; tentative D call: TRBD2 (6 bases). CDR3 length: 13 amino acids. Trimming shortened V by 6 bases and J by 6 bases, and 13 bases separated the two germline ends. Germline V gene data show CDR1 as SGHRS and CDR2 as YFSETQ. CDR3 amino acids: CASMSGAANEQFF. The DNA of the CDR3 is TGCGCCAGCATGTCGGGAGCGGCCAATGAGCAGTTCTTC.